This is a list of T cell receptor beta chains from one sample in a study of blood T cell repertoires in COVID-19. Data came from immunoSEQ multiplex PCR; TCRdb stores just in-frame clones and leaves some out. Among about 170,000 clones listed, 85% were seen once. The material sequenced was peripheral blood. The receptors were sampled from a human donor with acute or convalescent COVID-19. The donor label of this sample is uncertain. Both conserved end residues are part of each CDR3. A D gene is named only where the DNA matches it firmly. Only some rows state a clone size, as once, few, many or a class for expanded clones.

>NA|TRBJ1-5|TRBV7-8|NA
CASSLSSILAGGNQPQHF
TGTGCCAGCAGCTTAAGTTCTATCCTGGCAGGCGGCAATCAGCCCCAGCATTTT
>TRBD1|TRBJ2-6|TRBV24-1|NA
CATSEGQGTPGANVLTF
TGTGCCACCAGTGAAGGACAGGGAACCCCTGGGGCCAACGTCCTGACTTTC
>NA|TRBJ1-3|TRBV5-3|NA
CARSLQGRTSSGNTIYF
TGTGCCAGAAGCTTGCAGGGTAGGACCTCCTCTGGAAACACCATATATTTT
>NA|TRBJ1-1|TRBV29-1|NA
CSAGTGSGNTEAFF
TGCAGCGCCGGAACAGGGAGTGGGAACACTGAAGCTTTCTTT
>NA|TRBJ1-6|TRBV3-1/TRBV3-2|NA
CASRAGVHNSPLHF
TGTGCCAGCAGAGCCGGGGTCCATAATTCACCCCTCCACTTT
>NA|TRBJ1-1|TRBV30|once
CAWGRVWPMNTEAFF
TGTGCCTGGGGGCGGGTTTGGCCTATGAACACTGAAGCTTTCTTT
>NA|TRBJ1-4|TRBV6-5|NA
CASRGTENEKLFF
TGTGCCAGCAGAGGGACTGAGAATGAAAAACTGTTTTTT
>TRBD1|TRBJ1-3|TRBV5-4|NA
CASSLDRGPNTIYF
TGTGCCAGCAGCTTGGACAGGGGGCCCAACACCATATATTTT
>TRBD2|TRBJ2-6|TRBV12-5|NA
CASGLLPPGLAGGSSGANVLTF
TGTGCTAGTGGTTTGCTTCCCCCGGGACTAGCGGGGGGCAGCTCTGGGGCCAACGTCCTGACTTTC
>TRBD1|TRBJ2-2|TRBV29-1|NA
CSVRTGLNTGELFF
TGCAGCGTTAGGACAGGGTTGAACACCGGGGAGCTGTTTTTT
>NA|TRBJ1-1|TRBV18|NA
CASSGTMNTEAFF
TGTGCCAGCTCAGGGACAATGAACACTGAAGCTTTCTTT
>TRBD1|TRBJ1-1|TRBV4-3|NA
CASSQDPWTGVNTEAFF
TGCGCCAGCAGCCAAGATCCGTGGACAGGCGTGAACACTGAAGCTTTCTTT
>TRBD1|TRBJ1-4|TRBV5-4|NA
CASSRGQGNLKNEKLFF
TGTGCCAGCAGCCGGGGACAGGGGAACCTGAAAAATGAAAAACTGTTTTTT
>TRBD1|TRBJ1-1|TRBV7-9|NA
CASSLLDREDTEAFF
TGTGCCAGCAGCTTACTAGACAGGGAAGACACTGAAGCTTTCTTT
>TRBD2|TRBJ2-1|TRBV11-2|NA
CASSSTRGGAYNEQFF
TGTGCCAGCAGCTCAACGCGGGGGGGTGCCTACAATGAGCAGTTCTTC
>TRBD1|TRBJ1-1|TRBV18|NA
CASSSSTGGHTEAFF
TGTGCCAGCTCATCATCGACAGGGGGACACACTGAAGCTTTCTTT
>TRBD1|TRBJ1-1|TRBV5-1|many
CASSPGTGRNTEAFF
TGCGCCAGCAGCCCAGGGACAGGGAGAAACACTGAAGCTTTCTTT
>TRBD1|TRBJ1-2|TRBV27|once
CASSLYGQGASFYGYTF
TGTGCCAGCAGTTTATACGGACAGGGGGCGTCTTTTTATGGCTACACCTTC
>TRBD1|TRBJ1-1|TRBV6-4|NA
CASSSGQGGAFF
TGTGCCAGCAGTTCGGGACAGGGGGGCGCTTTCTTT
>TRBD1|TRBJ1-3|TRBV6-1|NA
CASSEARGQGKFDTIYF
TGTGCCAGCAGTGAAGCGCGGGGACAGGGCAAATTTGACACCATATATTTT
>TRBD2|TRBJ2-1|TRBV5-1|NA
CASSLELAGTNEQFF
TGCGCCAGCAGCTTGGAGCTAGCGGGGACCAATGAGCAGTTCTTC
>TRBD1|TRBJ1-2|TRBV7-3|NA
CASSFPGGSGYTF
TGTGCCAGCAGCTTCCCAGGGGGTAGCGGCTACACCTTC
>TRBD1|TRBJ2-3|TRBV25-1|NA
CASSEDRGGVTDTQYF
TGTGCCAGCAGTGAGGACAGGGGGGGGGTCACAGATACGCAGTATTTT
>TRBD1|TRBJ1-1|TRBV2|NA
CASSGDRGTEAFF
TGTGCCAGCAGTGGAGACAGGGGAACTGAAGCTTTCTTT
>NA|TRBJ1-2|TRBV14|few
CASSTLAGYGYTF
TGTGCCAGCAGTACTCTCGCAGGTTATGGCTACACCTTC
>TRBD1|TRBJ2-7|TRBV3-1/TRBV3-2|NA
CASSQSGQGRPYEQYF
TGTGCCAGCAGCCAATCAGGACAGGGTAGGCCCTACGAGCAGTACTTC
>NA|TRBJ2-5|TRBV24-1|once
CATSDSTEIQETQYF
TGTGCCACCAGTGATTCCACAGAGATCCAAGAGACCCAGTACTTC
>TRBD1|TRBJ1-6|TRBV7-2|NA
CASSFRRGDRENSPLHF
TGTGCCAGCAGCTTCCGTCGCGGGGACAGGGAGAATTCACCCCTCCACTTT
>NA|TRBJ2-7|TRBV3-1/TRBV3-2|NA
CASSTAGTRSSYEQYF
TGTGCCAGCAGCACGGCCGGGACACGGAGCTCCTACGAGCAGTACTTC
>NA|TRBJ1-1|TRBV28|once
CASSSLGGVNTEAFF
TGTGCCAGCAGTTCACTGGGGGGAGTGAACACTGAAGCTTTCTTT
>NA|TRBJ1-3|TRBV7-2|NA
CASLAEENTIYF
TGTGCCAGCCTGGCGGAGGAAAACACCATATATTTT
>TRBD1|TRBJ2-5|TRBV5-1|few
CASSTQPGGGAETQYF
TGCGCCAGCAGCACACAACCAGGGGGCGGCGCGGAGACCCAGTACTTC
>TRBD1|TRBJ2-1|TRBV5-5|NA
CASSLRQGKYNEQFF
TGTGCCAGCAGCTTGAGACAGGGAAAATACAATGAGCAGTTCTTC
>NA|TRBJ1-3|TRBV6-6|NA
CASSYDSRVSGNTIYF
TGTGCCAGCAGTTACGACAGTCGGGTCTCTGGAAACACCATATATTTT
>TRBD1|TRBJ1-2|TRBV19|NA
CASSTKGDSYYGYTF
TGTGCCAGTAGTACCAAGGGGGACAGCTACTATGGCTACACCTTC
>TRBD2|TRBJ2-2|TRBV5-1|NA
CASSLGRGATNTGELFF
TGCGCCAGCAGCTTGGGGCGGGGGGCAACGAACACCGGGGAGCTGTTTTTT
>TRBD1|TRBJ2-7|TRBV7-2|few
CASSPRTGRVYEQYF
TGTGCCAGCAGCCCCCGGACAGGGAGAGTCTACGAGCAGTACTTC